Presented here are 8 T cell receptor beta chains from one specimen sequenced in a study of T cell responses to AZD1222 COVID-19 vaccine. The data were produced by immunoSEQ multiplex PCR, yet TCRdb's version contains in-frame clones alone and is incomplete. The data show roughly 100,000 clones, about nine tenths seen once. The source was peripheral blood, collected on day 0 of AZD1222 vaccination. These receptors came from an adult in good health.

The chain couples TRBV9 to TRBJ1-1, with a weak D call TRBD1 (5 bases). Germline V CDR1 and CDR2: SGDLS, YYNGEE. CDR3 length: 16 residues. V was cut by 3 bases and J by 7 bases, with 22 bases left in between. The CDR3 reads CASSGLYSQGQGEAFF. The CDR3 DNA reads TGTGCCAGCAGCGGCTTATACAGCCAAGGGCAGGGTGAAGCTTTCTTT.

The chain carries TRBV27 and TRBJ1-1, with a possible D match to TRBD1 (5 bases). CDR1 and CDR2 from the germline V gene are MNHEY and SMNVEV (reference sequence). The CDR3 extends over 13 amino acids. The V end lost 6 bases, the J end lost 1 base, and 9 bases lay between the germline ends. DNA of the CDR3: TGTGCCAGCAGATATCAGGGGAACACTGAAGCTTTCTTT. This encodes CASRYQGNTEAFF.

There are a few counts of this clone. V gene TRBV11-2 combines with J gene TRBJ1-1; D is ambiguous. Per the germline V gene, CDR1 is SGHAT and CDR2 is FQNNGV. The CDR3 loop spans 11 amino acids. V lost 6 bases and J 8 bases, leaving 10 bases between the germline ends. The DNA of the CDR3 is TGTGCCAGCAGATCTGACCCGGAAGCTTTCTTT. Amino acids: CASRSDPEAFF.

V is TRBV5-5 and J is TRBJ1-2, with 9 positions matching TRBD1. This CDR3 has 14 amino acids. Losses at the gene ends were 2 bases for V and 5 bases for J; bases not matched to a gene: 4. CDR1 SGHKS and CDR2 YYEKEE come from the germline V gene (reference sequence). The DNA of the CDR3 is TGTGCCAGCAGCTTACAGGGGGCCATTTATGGCTACACCTTC. The encoded protein is CASSLQGAIYGYTF.

In this sample, this clone turned up a few times. The junction does not match germline at one end; this may be a read error. This rearrangement joins TRBV6-1 to TRBJ1-2, with D uncertain. Germline V gene data show CDR1 as MNHNS and CDR2 as SASEGT. The CDR3 runs 13 residues. CDR3 bases: TGTGCCAGTAGTGAGGGCAGTAACGACGGCTACACCTTC. This sequence encodes CASSEGSNDGYTF.

The chain uses TRBV4-2 and TRBJ1-3, with a weak D call TRBD1 (6 bases). V was cut by 0 bases and J by 9 bases, with 9 bases left in between. This CDR3 has 13 amino acids. Per germline, CDR1 LGHNA and CDR2 YNFKEQ. As DNA, the CDR3 is TGTGCCAGCAGCCAAGAAGGCAGGGGCACCATATATTTT. As protein: CASSQEGRGTIYF.

V usage is TRBV11-2 and J usage is TRBJ1-6, with no clear D. The CDR3 has 13 residues. Trimming removed 5 bases from V and 9 bases from J, with 11 bases in between. CDR1 SGHAT and CDR2 FQNNGV come from the germline V gene. This chain's CDR3 is CASSPAYGSPLHF. In DNA, the CDR3 is TGTGCCAGCAGCCCTGCTTATGGTTCACCCCTCCACTTT.

DNA for the CDR3: TGTGCCAGCAGTCCGCTCGGGGAGGACAATCAGCCCCAGCATTTT. Translation: CASSPLGEDNQPQHF. J is TRBJ1-5 and V is TRBV6-5; D not certain. There are 15 residues in the CDR3. Germline V gene data show CDR1 as MNHEY and CDR2 as SVGAGI. The V and J ends lost 5 bases and 3 bases respectively, with 14 bases between them.